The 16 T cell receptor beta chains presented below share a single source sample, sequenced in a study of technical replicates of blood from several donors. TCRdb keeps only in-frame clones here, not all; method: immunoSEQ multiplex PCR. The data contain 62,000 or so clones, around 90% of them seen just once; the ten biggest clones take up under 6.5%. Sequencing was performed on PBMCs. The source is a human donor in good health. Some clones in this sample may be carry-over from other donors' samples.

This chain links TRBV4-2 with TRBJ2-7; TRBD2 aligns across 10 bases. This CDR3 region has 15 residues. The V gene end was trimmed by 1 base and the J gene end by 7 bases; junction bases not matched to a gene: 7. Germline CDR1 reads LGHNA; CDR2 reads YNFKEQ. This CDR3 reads CASSQGASGSREQYF. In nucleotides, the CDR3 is TGTGCCAGCAGCCAAGGGGCTAGCGGGAGTAGGGAGCAGTACTTC.

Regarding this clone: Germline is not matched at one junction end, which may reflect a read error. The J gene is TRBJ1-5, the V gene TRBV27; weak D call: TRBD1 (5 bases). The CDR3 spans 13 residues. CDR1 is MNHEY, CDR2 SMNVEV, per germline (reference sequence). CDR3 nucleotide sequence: TGTGCCAGCAGTTTATCCCCAGGGAAGGCCCAACATTTT. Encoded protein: CASSLSPGKAQHF.

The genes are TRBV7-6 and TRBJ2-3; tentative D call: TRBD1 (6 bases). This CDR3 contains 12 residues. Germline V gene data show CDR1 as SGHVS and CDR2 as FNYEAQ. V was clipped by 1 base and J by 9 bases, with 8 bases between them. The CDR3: CASSLDRETQYF. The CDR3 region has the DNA TGTGCCAGCAGCTTAGACAGGGAAACGCAGTATTTT.

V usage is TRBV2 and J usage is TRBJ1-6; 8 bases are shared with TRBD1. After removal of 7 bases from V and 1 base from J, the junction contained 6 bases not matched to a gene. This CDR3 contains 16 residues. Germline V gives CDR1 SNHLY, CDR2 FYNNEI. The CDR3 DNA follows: TGTGCCAGCATACAGGGGGTAACGTCCTATAATTCACCCCTCCACTTT. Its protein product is CASIQGVTSYNSPLHF.

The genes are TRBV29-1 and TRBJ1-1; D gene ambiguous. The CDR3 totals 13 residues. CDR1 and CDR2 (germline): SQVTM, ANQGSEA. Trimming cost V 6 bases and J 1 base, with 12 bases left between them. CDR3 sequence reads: CSVRVQQNTEAFF. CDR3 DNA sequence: TGCAGCGTGAGGGTCCAGCAGAACACTGAAGCTTTCTTT. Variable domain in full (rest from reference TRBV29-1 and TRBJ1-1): SAVISQKPSRDICQRGTSLTIQCQVDSQVTMMFWYRQQPGQSLTLIATANQGSEATYESGFVIDKFPISRPNLTFSTLTVSNMSPEDSSIYLCSVRVQQNTEAFFGQGTRLTVV.

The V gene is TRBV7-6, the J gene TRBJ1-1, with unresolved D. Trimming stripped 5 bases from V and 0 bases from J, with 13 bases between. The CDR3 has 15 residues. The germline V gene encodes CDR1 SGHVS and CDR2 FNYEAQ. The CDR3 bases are TGTGCCAGCAGCCCCTCAAACCAGATGAACACTGAAGCTTTCTTT. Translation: CASSPSNQMNTEAFF.

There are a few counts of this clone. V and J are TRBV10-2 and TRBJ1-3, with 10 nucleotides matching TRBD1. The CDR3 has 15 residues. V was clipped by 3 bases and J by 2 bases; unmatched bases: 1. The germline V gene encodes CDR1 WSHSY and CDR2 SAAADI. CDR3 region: CASSDGTGAGNTIYF. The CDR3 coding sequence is TGCGCCAGCAGTGATGGGACAGGGGCTGGAAACACCATATATTTT.

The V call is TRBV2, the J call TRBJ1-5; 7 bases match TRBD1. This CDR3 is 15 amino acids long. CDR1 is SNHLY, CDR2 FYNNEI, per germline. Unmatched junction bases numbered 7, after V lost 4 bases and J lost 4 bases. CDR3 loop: CASSVRGGWNQPQHF. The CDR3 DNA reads TGTGCCAGCAGTGTGAGAGGGGGCTGGAATCAGCCCCAGCATTTT. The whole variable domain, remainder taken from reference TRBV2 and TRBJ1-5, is EPEVTQTPSHQVTQMGQEVILRCVPISNHLYFYWYRQILGQKVEFLVSFYNNEISEKSEIFDDQFSVERPDGSNFTLKIRSTKLEDSAMYFCASSVRGGWNQPQHFGDGTRLSIL.

CDR3 residues: CASSISFDRVNTEAFF. In DNA, the CDR3 is TGTGCCAGTAGTATAAGTTTTGACAGAGTGAACACTGAAGCTTTCTTT. The V gene is TRBV19, the J gene TRBJ1-1, with a weak D call TRBD1 (5 bases). The V gene's germline CDR1 is LNHDA and CDR2 SQIVND (reference sequence). The CDR3 totals 16 residues. The ends were cut back, 2 bases at V and 0 bases at J, with 13 bases in the middle.

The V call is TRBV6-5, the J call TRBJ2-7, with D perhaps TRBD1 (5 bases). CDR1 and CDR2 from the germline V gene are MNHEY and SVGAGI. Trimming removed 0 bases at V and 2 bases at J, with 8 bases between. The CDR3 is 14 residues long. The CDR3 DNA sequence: TGTGCCAGCAGTTACTCGGCAGGGCCCTACGAGCAGTACTTC. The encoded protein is CASSYSAGPYEQYF.

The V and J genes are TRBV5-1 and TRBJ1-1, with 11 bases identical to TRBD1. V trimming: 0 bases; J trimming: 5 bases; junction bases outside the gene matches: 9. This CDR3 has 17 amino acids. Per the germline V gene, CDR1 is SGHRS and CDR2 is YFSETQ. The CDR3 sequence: CASSLGAGTGGGTEAFF. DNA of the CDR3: TGCGCCAGCAGCTTGGGGGCCGGGACAGGGGGTGGAACTGAAGCTTTCTTT.

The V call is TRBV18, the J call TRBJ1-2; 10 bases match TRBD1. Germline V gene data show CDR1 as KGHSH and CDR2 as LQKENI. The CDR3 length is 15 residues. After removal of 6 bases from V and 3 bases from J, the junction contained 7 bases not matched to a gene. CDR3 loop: CASSQGQGIYYGYTF. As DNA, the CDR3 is TGTGCCAGCTCGCAGGGACAGGGGATTTACTATGGCTACACCTTC.

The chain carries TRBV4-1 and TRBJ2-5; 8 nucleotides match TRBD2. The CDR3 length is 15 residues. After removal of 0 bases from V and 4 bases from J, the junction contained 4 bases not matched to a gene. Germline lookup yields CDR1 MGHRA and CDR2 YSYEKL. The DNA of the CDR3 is TGCGCCAGCAGCCAAGAGGGGCGGGGGGCAGAGACCCAGTACTTC. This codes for CASSQEGRGAETQYF.

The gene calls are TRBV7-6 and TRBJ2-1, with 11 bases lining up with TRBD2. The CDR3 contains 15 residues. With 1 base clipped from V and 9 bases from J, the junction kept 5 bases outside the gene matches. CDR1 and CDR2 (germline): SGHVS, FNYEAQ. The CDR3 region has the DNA TGTGCCAGCAGCTTAGTTCTAGCGGGAGGTAGTGAGCAGTTCTTC. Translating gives CASSLVLAGGSEQFF.

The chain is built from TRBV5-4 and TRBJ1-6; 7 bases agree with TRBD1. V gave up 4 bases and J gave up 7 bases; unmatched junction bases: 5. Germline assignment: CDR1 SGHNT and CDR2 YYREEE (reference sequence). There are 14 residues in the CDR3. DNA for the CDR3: TGTGCCAGCAGCCTGGACAGGTGGAATTCACCCCTCCACTTT. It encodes CASSLDRWNSPLHF.

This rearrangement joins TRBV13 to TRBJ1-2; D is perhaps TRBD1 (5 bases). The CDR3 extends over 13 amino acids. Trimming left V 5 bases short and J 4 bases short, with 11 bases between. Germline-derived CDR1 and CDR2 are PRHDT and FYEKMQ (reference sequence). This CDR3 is CASSIRQTYGYTF. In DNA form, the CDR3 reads TGTGCCAGCAGCATTCGACAGACCTATGGCTACACCTTC. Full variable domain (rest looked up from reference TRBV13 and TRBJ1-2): AAGVIQSPRHLIKEKRETATLKCYPIPRHDTVYWYQQGPGQDPQFLISFYEKMQSDKGSIPDRFSAQQFSDYHSELNMSSLELGDSALYFCASSIRQTYGYTFGSGTRLTVV.